This T cell receptor (beta chain) comes out of a study of T-cell reconstitution after alpha-beta-depleted transplantation in children. Findings and caveats of the study: Some patients' high day-60 TCRbeta diversity was traced to surviving recipient T cells and thymic progenitors. Fresh T-cell production supplied most of the T-cell counts and diversity seen one year after transplant. By about two months after transplant, alpha-beta T cells reportedly arose from several hundred graft clones that had expanded.

A library of TCRbeta sequences, prepared with unique molecular identifiers, was generated. TCRdb redid the calling of the PCR reads with MiXCR, one entry per CDR3 protein. The sample lists about a million distinct CDR3 sequences; around 30% were seen once. A note on this clonotype: Its antigen is not known.

CDR1 is KGHSH, CDR2 LQKENI, per germline. The ends lost 6 bases at V and 7 bases at J; junction bases unmatched: 5. The CDR3 has 13 amino acids. The source was PBMCs, mostly from graft donor cells, collected 360 days after TCRalphabeta/CD19-depleted stem cell transplant. The chain carries TRBV18 and TRBJ2-4; 8 bases match TRBD2. This clonotype was obtained from a boy younger than two who had a stem cell transplant for SCID, so the T cells may come from the graft donor. The chain's CDR3 is CASSDLAGNIQYF. Written as DNA, the CDR3 is TGTGCCAGCTCGGACTTAGCGGGGAACATTCAGTACTTC.